The rows below give T cell receptor beta chains drawn from one sample of a study of shared T cell receptors in the human thymus. This table comes from immunoSEQ multiplex PCR, and its TCRdb copy is limited to in-frame clones, with some not included. The sample records 500,000 to 850,000 clones, about 89% being singletons. This sample also belongs to another study, concerning human thymus T cells.

The sequenced material came from thymocytes. Every receptor here comes from a boy younger than two with a congenital heart defect. The CDR3 runs from the conserved cysteine through the conserved F or W. Fields, in order: V gene, J gene, clone size, D gene, CDR3 protein, CDR3 DNA. D genes are given only for firm matches. Expanded clones get a size class; other rows say once, few or many, or leave the size out.

TRBV30	TRBJ1-4	-	TRBD1	CAWSSPGQGNEKLFF	TGTGCCTGGAGTTCCCCGGGACAGGGTAATGAAAAACTGTTTTTT
TRBV7-3	TRBJ2-2	-	TRBD2	CASSLTSGGNTGELFF	TGTGCCAGCAGCTTAACGTCGGGGGGGAACACCGGGGAGCTGTTTTTT
TRBV6-1	TRBJ2-7	-	TRBD1	CASSGQGSYEQYF	TGTGCCAGCAGCGGACAGGGATCCTACGAGCAGTACTTC
TRBV19	TRBJ2-3	-	-	CASGTGSLSTDTQYF	TGTGCCAGTGGTACGGGGAGCCTGAGCACAGATACGCAGTATTTT
TRBV25-1	TRBJ2-3	-	-	CASSRAGPYSTDTQYF	TGTGCCAGCAGTAGAGCAGGGCCCTATAGCACAGATACGCAGTATTTT
TRBV10-3	TRBJ1-2	few	-	CAINTGLRGYTF	TGTGCCATCAATACAGGGCTGCGTGGCTACACCTTC
TRBV15	TRBJ1-1	-	TRBD1	CATSRARQGAWTEAFF	TGTGCCACCAGCAGAGCCCGACAGGGGGCATGGACTGAAGCTTTCTTT
TRBV28	TRBJ1-2	-	TRBD1	CASSCTGDYGYTF	TGTGCCAGCAGTTGCACAGGGGACTATGGCTACACCTTC
TRBV30	TRBJ2-1	once	TRBD1	CAWSVSGGRHNEQFF	TGTGCCTGGAGTGTATCAGGGGGAAGGCACAATGAGCAGTTCTTC
TRBV4-2	TRBJ1-1	-	-	CASSQDREGREAFF	TGTGCCAGCAGCCAAGACCGGGAAGGGCGTGAAGCTTTCTTT
TRBV29-1	TRBJ1-3	-	-	CSVEVPRGRGNTIYF	TGCAGCGTTGAAGTACCCAGGGGCCGCGGAAACACCATATATTTT
TRBV29-1	TRBJ2-7	-	-	CSVVDGSYEQYF	TGCAGCGTTGTGGACGGGAGCTACGAGCAGTACTTC
TRBV19	TRBJ2-7	-	TRBD2	CASATSGRNRHEQYF	TGTGCCAGTGCGACTAGCGGGAGGAATCGCCACGAGCAGTACTTC
TRBV6-5	TRBJ2-7	-	-	CASTRGPHYEQYF	TGTGCCAGCACGCGGGGGCCCCACTACGAGCAGTACTTC
TRBV7-9	TRBJ2-7	-	TRBD1	CASSSKGGQRAYEQYF	TGTGCCAGCAGCTCAAAAGGGGGACAGCGAGCCTACGAGCAGTACTTC
TRBV15	TRBJ2-7	-	TRBD1	CATSTGTADYEQYF	TGTGCCACCAGCACCGGGACAGCAGACTACGAGCAGTACTTC
TRBV6-5	TRBJ2-7	-	TRBD1	CASSDGQGDQQYF	TGTGCCAGCAGTGACGGACAGGGGGATCAGCAGTACTTC
TRBV2	TRBJ2-7	-	TRBD2	CASSEWGLAINEQYF	TGTGCCAGCAGTGAATGGGGACTAGCTATAAACGAGCAGTACTTC
TRBV2	TRBJ2-2	-	-	CASSRGTGELFF	TGTGCCAGCAGTCGCGGCACCGGGGAGCTGTTTTTT
TRBV12-5	TRBJ2-2	-	-	CASGLLRGSGELFF	TGTGCTAGTGGTTTGTTACGCGGGTCCGGGGAGCTGTTTTTT
TRBV29-1	TRBJ2-3	-	-	CSAAGLAQDTQYF	TGCAGCGCCGCAGGGTTAGCCCAAGATACGCAGTATTTT
TRBV5-6	TRBJ1-5	-	-	CASSADGHPYGNQPQHF	TGTGCCAGCAGCGCGGATGGACATCCTTATGGCAATCAGCCCCAGCATTTT
TRBV15	TRBJ2-1	once	TRBD2	CATSRDTLAGVHGANEQFF	TGTGCCACCAGCAGAGATACCCTAGCGGGAGTTCATGGGGCGAATGAGCAGTTCTTC
TRBV7-2	TRBJ2-7	-	TRBD1	CASSHGTGEQYF	TGTGCCAGCAGCCACGGGACAGGCGAGCAGTACTTC
TRBV4-2	TRBJ1-6	-	-	CASSRKPGQKTAGDNSPLHF	TGTGCCAGCAGCCGAAAACCGGGACAAAAAACCGCGGGTGATAATTCACCCCTCCACTTT
TRBV30	TRBJ2-5	-	-	CAWRMGTDQETQYF	TGTGCCTGGAGGATGGGGACTGACCAAGAGACCCAGTACTTC
TRBV30	TRBJ1-2	-	-	CAWSLLSDRSGRNGYTF	TGTGCCTGGAGTCTACTCAGCGATCGCTCCGGTAGGAATGGCTACACCTTC
TRBV5-6	TRBJ2-7	-	-	CASSLVRGDSYEQYF	TGTGCCAGCAGCTTGGTGCGCGGGGACTCATACGAGCAGTACTTC
TRBV5-1	TRBJ2-1	-	TRBD2	CASSRGGVNEQFF	TGCGCCAGCAGCCGGGGGGGGGTGAATGAGCAGTTCTTC
TRBV28	TRBJ1-4	once	-	CASSLSGGSLFF	TGTGCCAGCAGTTTATCGGGGGGATCACTGTTTTTT
TRBV12-5	TRBJ1-2	-	TRBD1	CASGLTGQGASYGYTF	TGTGCTAGTGGTTTGACCGGACAGGGGGCGTCCTATGGCTACACCTTC
TRBV7-6	TRBJ2-1	-	-	CASSLVRRTKNNEQFF	TGTGCCAGCAGCTTAGTACGCCGGACAAAAAACAATGAGCAGTTCTTC
TRBV9	TRBJ2-2	-	TRBD2	CASSVVGTSGGTGELFF	TGTGCCAGCAGCGTAGTCGGGACTAGCGGGGGCACCGGGGAGCTGTTTTTT
TRBV7-8	TRBJ2-3	-	TRBD2	CASSKGLAGPDTQYF	TGTGCCAGCAGCAAGGGACTAGCGGGTCCAGATACGCAGTATTTT
TRBV6-5	TRBJ2-7	-	TRBD2	CASSYTGGEATYEQYF	TGTGCCAGCAGTTACACCGGGGGGGAGGCGACCTACGAGCAGTACTTC
TRBV6-6	TRBJ1-1	once	TRBD1	CASRGQLNTEAFF	TGTGCCAGCAGGGGACAGCTGAACACTGAAGCTTTCTTT
TRBV4-2	TRBJ2-2	few	-	CASSPRRITGTSGWTGELFF	TGTGCCAGCAGTCCACGAAGGATCACCGGGACATCTGGCTGGACCGGGGAGCTGTTTTTT
TRBV5-6	TRBJ2-2	-	-	CASSPDYPNTGELFF	TGTGCCAGCAGCCCGGACTATCCGAACACCGGGGAGCTGTTTTTT
TRBV15	TRBJ2-7	-	-	CATSRDRGAGYEQYF	TGTGCCACCAGCAGAGATCGGGGGGCAGGCTACGAGCAGTACTTC
TRBV6-5	TRBJ1-2	-	TRBD1	CASSFRDRAGDGYTF	TGTGCCAGCAGTTTCCGGGACAGGGCGGGAGATGGCTACACCTTC
TRBV6-5	TRBJ2-5	-	TRBD2	CASSQREMGGETQYF	TGTGCCAGCAGTCAGCGGGAGATGGGAGGAGAGACCCAGTACTTC
TRBV30	TRBJ2-3	-	TRBD2	CAWSNPTSGVAGTDTQYF	TGTGCCTGGAGTAATCCAACTAGCGGGGTAGCTGGCACAGATACGCAGTATTTT
TRBV19	TRBJ2-2	few	TRBD1	CASSANPGQGDTGELFF	TGTGCCAGTAGTGCGAACCCGGGACAGGGGGACACCGGGGAGCTGTTTTTT
TRBV5-1	TRBJ1-5	-	-	CASSFAPTGQPQHF	TGCGCCAGCAGCTTCGCACCGACAGGTCAGCCCCAGCATTTT
TRBV7-6	TRBJ1-5	-	-	CASSHLQGFNQPQHF	TGTGCCAGCAGCCATTTACAGGGTTTTAATCAGCCCCAGCATTTT
TRBV5-1	TRBJ2-5	-	-	CASRLRAGRETQYF	TGCGCCAGCAGGCTGCGGGCAGGGAGGGAGACCCAGTACTTC
TRBV6-4	TRBJ2-2	-	-	CASLPGADSNTGELFF	TGTGCCAGCCTACCTGGGGCAGACTCGAACACCGGGGAGCTGTTTTTT
TRBV11-2	TRBJ1-4	-	-	CASSSTPWRGGALGEKLFF	TGTGCCAGCAGCAGCACGCCTTGGAGGGGGGGCGCGTTAGGTGAAAAACTGTTTTTT
TRBV15	TRBJ2-3	-	-	CATSRAAGKVSDTQYF	TGTGCCACCAGCAGGGCGGCCGGGAAGGTGTCAGATACGCAGTATTTT